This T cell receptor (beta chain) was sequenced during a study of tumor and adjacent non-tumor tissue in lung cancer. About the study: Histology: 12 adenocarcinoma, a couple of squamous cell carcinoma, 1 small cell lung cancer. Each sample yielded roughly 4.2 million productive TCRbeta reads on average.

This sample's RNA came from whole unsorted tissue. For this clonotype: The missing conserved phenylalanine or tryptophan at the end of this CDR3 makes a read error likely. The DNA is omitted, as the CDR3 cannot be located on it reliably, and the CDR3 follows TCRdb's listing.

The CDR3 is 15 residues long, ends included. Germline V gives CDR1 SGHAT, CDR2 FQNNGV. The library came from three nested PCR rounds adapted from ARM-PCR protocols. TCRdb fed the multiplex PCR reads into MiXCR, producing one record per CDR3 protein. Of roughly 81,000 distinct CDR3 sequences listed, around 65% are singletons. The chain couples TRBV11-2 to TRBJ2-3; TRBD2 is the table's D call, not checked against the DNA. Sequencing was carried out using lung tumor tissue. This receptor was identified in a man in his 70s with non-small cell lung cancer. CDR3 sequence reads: CASSFPAGTTDTPYL.